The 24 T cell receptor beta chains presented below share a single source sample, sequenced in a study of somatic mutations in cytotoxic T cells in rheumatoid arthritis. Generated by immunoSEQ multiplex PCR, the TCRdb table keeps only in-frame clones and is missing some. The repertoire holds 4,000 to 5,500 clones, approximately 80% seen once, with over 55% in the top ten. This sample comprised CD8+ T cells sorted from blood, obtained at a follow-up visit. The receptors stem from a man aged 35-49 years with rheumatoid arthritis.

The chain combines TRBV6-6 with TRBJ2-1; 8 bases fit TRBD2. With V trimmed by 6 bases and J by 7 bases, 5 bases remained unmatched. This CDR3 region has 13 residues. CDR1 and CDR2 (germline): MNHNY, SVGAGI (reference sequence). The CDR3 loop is CASSQSGGNEQFF. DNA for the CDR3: TGTGCCAGCAGCCAGTCGGGAGGGAATGAGCAGTTCTTC.

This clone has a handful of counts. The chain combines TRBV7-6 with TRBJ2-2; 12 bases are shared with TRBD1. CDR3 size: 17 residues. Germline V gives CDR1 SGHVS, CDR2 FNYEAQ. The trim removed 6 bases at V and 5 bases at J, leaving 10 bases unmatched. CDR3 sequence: CASSSGTGGVKTGELFF. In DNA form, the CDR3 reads TGTGCCAGCAGTTCCGGGACAGGGGGCGTAAAAACCGGGGAGCTGTTTTTT.

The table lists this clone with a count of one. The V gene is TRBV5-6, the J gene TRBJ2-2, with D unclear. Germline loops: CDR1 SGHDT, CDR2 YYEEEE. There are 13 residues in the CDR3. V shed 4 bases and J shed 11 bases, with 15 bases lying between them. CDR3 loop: CASSPDRLGELFF. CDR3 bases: TGTGCCAGCAGCCCCGACCGCCTAGGAGAGCTGTTTTTT. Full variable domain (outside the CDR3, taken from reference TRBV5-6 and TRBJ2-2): DAGVTQSPTHLIKTRGQQVTLRCSPKSGHDTVSWYQQALGQGPQFIFQYYEEEERQRGNFPDRFSGHQFPNYSSELNVNALLLGDSALYLCASSPDRLGELFFGEGSRLTVL.

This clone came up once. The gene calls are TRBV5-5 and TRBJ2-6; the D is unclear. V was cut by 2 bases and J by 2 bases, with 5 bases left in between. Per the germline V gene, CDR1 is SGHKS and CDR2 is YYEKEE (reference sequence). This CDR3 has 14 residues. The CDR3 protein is CASSFDTGANVLTF. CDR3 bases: TGTGCCAGCAGCTTCGACACTGGGGCCAACGTCCTGACTTTC.

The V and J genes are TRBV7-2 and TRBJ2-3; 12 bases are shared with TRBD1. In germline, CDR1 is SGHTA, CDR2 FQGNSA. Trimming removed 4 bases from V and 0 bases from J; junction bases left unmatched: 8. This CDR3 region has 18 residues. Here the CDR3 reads CASSSRSGTGGSTDTQYF. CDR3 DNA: TGTGCCAGCAGCTCTCGCTCTGGGACAGGGGGCAGCACAGATACGCAGTATTTT.

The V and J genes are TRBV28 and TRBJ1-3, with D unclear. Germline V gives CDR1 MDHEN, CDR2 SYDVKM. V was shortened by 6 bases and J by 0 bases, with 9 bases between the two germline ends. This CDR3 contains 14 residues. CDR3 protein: CASSVVSSGNTIYF. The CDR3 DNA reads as TGTGCCAGCAGCGTCGTGAGCTCTGGAAACACCATATATTTT.

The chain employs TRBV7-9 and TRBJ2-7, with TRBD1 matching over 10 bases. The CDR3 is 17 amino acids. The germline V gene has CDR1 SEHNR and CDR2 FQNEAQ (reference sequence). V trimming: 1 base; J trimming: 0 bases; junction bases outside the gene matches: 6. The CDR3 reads CASSLGGQGLRSYEQYF. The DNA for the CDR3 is TGTGCCAGCAGCTTAGGGGGACAGGGGCTTCGCTCCTACGAGCAGTACTTC.

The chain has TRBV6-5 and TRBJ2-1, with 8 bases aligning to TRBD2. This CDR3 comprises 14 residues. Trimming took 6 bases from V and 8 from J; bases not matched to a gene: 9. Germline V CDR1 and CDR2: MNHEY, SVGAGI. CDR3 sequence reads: CASRGSGSSDEQFF. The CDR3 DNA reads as TGTGCCAGCAGGGGAAGCGGGAGTAGCGATGAGCAGTTCTTC.

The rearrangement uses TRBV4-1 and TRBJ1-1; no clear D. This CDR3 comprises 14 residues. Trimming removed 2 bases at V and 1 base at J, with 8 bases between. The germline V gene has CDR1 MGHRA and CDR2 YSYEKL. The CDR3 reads CASSQLSKNTEAFF. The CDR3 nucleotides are TGCGCCAGCAGCCAATTATCAAAGAACACTGAAGCTTTCTTT.

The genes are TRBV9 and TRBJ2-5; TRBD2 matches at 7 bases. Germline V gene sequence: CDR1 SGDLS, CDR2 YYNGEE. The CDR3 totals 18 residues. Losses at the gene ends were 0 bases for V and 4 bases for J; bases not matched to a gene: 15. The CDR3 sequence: CASSVGPGGGLEAETQYF. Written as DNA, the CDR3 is TGTGCCAGCAGCGTAGGACCGGGAGGAGGATTAGAAGCAGAGACCCAGTACTTC.

CDR3 region: CASSLERGRETQYF. CDR3 sequence (DNA): TGTGCCAGCAGCTTGGAGAGGGGGCGGGAGACCCAGTACTTC. The chain couples TRBV5-4 to TRBJ2-5; 7 nucleotides agree with TRBD1. J gave up 5 bases and V 0 bases, and 4 bases lay outside the gene matches. CDR3 length: 14 residues. Germline CDR1 SGHNT, CDR2 YYREEE (reference sequence).

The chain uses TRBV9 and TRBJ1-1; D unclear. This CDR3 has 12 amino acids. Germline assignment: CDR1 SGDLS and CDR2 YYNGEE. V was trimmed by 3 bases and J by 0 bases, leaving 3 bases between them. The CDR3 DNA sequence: TGTGCCAGCAGCGGATTGAACACTGAAGCTTTCTTT. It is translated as CASSGLNTEAFF.

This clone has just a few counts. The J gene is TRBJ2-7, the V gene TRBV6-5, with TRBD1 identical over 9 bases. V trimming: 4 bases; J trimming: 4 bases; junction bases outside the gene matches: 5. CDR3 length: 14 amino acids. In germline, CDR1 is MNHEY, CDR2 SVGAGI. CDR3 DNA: TGTGCCAGCAGTTGGGAGGACAGGGGATACGAGCAGTACTTC. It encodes CASSWEDRGYEQYF.

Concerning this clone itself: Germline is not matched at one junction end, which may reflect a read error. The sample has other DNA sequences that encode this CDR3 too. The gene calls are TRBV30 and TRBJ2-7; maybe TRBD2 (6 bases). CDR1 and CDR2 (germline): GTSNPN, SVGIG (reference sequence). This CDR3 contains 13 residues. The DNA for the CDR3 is TGTGCCTGGAGTGGCGGGACGTACTACGAGCAGTGCTTC. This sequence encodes CAWSGGTYYEQCF.

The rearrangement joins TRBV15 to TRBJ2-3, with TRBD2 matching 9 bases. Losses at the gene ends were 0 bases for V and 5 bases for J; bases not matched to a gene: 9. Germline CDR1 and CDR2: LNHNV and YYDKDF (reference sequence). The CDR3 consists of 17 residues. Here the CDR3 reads CATSREASGIGGDTQYF. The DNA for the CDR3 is TGTGCCACCAGCAGAGAGGCTAGCGGGATCGGGGGAGATACGCAGTATTTT. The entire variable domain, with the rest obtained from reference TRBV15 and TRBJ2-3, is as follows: DAMVIQNPRYQVTQFGKPVTLSCSQTLNHNVMYWYQQKSSQAPKLLFHYYDKDFNNEADTPDNFQSRRPNTSFCFLDIRSPGLGDTAMYLCATSREASGIGGDTQYFGPGTRLTVL.

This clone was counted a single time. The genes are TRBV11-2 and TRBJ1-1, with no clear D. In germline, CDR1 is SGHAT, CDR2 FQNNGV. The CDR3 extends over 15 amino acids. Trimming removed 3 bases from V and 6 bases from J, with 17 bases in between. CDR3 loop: CASSLLLSTGAEAFF. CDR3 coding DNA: TGTGCCAGCAGCTTGCTCCTTTCCACGGGCGCTGAAGCTTTCTTT. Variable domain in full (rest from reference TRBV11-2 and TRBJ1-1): EAGVAQSPRYKIIEKRQSVAFWCNPISGHATLYWYQQILGQGPKLLIQFQNNGVVDDSQLPKDRFSAERLKGVDSTLKIQPAKLEDSAVYLCASSLLLSTGAEAFFGQGTRLTVV.

DNA of the CDR3: TGTGCCAGCAGCGTACAAAACGAGGCGGTGGCCGAGGCTTTCTTT. Translating gives CASSVQNEAVAEAFF. This rearrangement joins TRBV9 to TRBJ1-1, with D uncertain. The length of the CDR3 is 15 residues. Germline V gene sequence: CDR1 SGDLS, CDR2 YYNGEE. The V end lost 1 base, the J end lost 11 bases, and 21 bases lay between the germline ends.

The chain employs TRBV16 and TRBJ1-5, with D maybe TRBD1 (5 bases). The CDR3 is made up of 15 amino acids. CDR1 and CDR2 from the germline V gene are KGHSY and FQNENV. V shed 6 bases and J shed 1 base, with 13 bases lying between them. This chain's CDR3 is CASRLGRESNQPQHF. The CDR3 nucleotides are TGTGCCAGCAGACTGGGCAGGGAAAGCAATCAGCCCCAGCATTTT.

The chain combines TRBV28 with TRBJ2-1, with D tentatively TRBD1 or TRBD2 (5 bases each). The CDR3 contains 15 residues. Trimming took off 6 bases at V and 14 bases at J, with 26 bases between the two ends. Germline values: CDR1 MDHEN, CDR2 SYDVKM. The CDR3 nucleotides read TGTGCCAGCAGCCTACCTACCAGAGGGGCAATGAGCAAGTTCTTC. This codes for CASSLPTRGAMSKFF.

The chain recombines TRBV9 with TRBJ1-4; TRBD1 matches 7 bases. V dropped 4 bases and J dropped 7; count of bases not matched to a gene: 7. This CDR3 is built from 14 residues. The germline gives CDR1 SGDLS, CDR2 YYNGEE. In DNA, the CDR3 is TGTGCCAGCAGCTTGCAGGGGGGACGTGAAAAACTGTTTTTT. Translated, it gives CASSLQGGREKLFF. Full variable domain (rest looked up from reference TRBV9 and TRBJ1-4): DSGVTQTPKHLITATGQRVTLRCSPRSGDLSVYWYQQSLDQGLQFLIQYYNGEERAKGNILERFSAQQFPDLHSELNLSSLELGDSALYFCASSLQGGREKLFFGSGTQLSVL.

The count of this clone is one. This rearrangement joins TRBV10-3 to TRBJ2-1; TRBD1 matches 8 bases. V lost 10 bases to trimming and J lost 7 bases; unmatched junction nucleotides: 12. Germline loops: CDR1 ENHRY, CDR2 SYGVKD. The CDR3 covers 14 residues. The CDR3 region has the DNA TGTGCCACAAATGGACAGGGTCAAACAAATGAGCAGTTCTTC. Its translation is CATNGQGQTNEQFF.

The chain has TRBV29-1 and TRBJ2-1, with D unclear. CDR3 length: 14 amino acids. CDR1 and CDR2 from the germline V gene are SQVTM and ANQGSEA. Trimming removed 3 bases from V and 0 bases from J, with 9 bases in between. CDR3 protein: CSVDGLSSYNEQFF. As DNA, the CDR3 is TGCAGCGTTGACGGCTTGAGCTCCTACAATGAGCAGTTCTTC.

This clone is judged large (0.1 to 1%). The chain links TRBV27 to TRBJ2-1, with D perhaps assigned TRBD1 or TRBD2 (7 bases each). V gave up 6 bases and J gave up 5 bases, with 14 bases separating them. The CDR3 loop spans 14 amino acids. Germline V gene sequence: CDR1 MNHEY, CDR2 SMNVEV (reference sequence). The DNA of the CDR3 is TGTGCCAGCAGGCAGGGGGGGGTCAACAATGAGCAGTTCTTC. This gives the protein CASRQGGVNNEQFF.

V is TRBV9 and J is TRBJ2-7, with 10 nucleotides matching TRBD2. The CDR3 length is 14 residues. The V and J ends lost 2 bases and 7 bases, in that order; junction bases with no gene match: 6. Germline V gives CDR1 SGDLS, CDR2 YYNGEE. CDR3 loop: CASSVLAGAKEQYF. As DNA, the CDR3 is TGTGCCAGCAGCGTTCTAGCGGGAGCCAAGGAGCAGTACTTC.